This TCR beta chain was identified in a study of somatic mutations in cytotoxic T cells in rheumatoid arthritis. On the study more broadly: No treatment had yet been given when patient blood (roughly 28 ml EDTA) was drawn, right after diagnosis. Selected populations of V beta antibody-stained T cells underwent flow sorting at nearly 100% purity; these encompassed V beta1+ cells subjected to TCRB sequencing.

This CDR3 region has 15 residues. Germline V CDR1 and CDR2: SGHDN, FVKESK. V shed 1 base and J shed 0 bases, with 6 bases lying between them. Study results and limitations: CD8+ T cells showed clonality that did not differ significantly between patients with rheumatoid arthritis and age-matched healthy controls. Reported slight underrepresentation of TRBV07 in rheumatoid arthritis patients was not subjected to multiple-comparison adjustment.

Method: immunoSEQ multiplex PCR; TCRdb's copy keeps in-frame clones and lacks some. The sample has 15,000 to 20,000 clones; around 83% are singletons. This clone was seen more than once but under ten times. Its specificity is not known. The sample was CD8+ T cells sorted from blood. The sequence was collected from an adult with rheumatoid arthritis. The chain links TRBV14 to TRBJ1-4; D not resolved. The CDR3 sequence: CASSQGYATNEKLFF. Written as DNA, the CDR3 is TGTGCCAGCAGCCAAGGGTATGCAACTAATGAAAAACTGTTTTTT.